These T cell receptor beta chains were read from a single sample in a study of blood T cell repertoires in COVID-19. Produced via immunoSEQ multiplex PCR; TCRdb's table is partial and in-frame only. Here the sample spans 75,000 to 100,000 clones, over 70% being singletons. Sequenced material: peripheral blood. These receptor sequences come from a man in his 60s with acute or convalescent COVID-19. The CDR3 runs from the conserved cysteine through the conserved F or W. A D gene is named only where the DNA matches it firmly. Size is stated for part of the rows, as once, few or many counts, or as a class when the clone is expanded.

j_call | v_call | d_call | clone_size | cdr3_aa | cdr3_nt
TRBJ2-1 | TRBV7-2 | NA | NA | CASSLRYNEQFF | TGTGCCAGCAGCTTACGTTACAATGAGCAGTTCTTC
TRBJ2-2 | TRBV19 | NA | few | CASSRRQNTGELFF | TGTGCCAGTAGTAGACGACAGAACACCGGGGAGCTGTTTTTT
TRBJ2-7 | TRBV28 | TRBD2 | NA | CASVSGGSRTYEQYF | TGTGCCAGCGTTAGCGGGGGGAGCAGGACCTACGAGCAGTACTTC
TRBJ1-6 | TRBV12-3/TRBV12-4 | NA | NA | CASMGASYSPLHF | TGTGCCAGCATGGGGGCTTCGTATTCACCCCTCCACTTT
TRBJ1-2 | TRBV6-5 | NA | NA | CASRGQGNYGYTF | TGTGCCAGCAGGGGACAAGGTAACTATGGCTACACCTTC
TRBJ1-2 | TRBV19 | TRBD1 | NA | CASSTRDRDDGYTF | TGTGCCAGTAGTACCAGGGACAGGGACGACGGCTACACCTTC
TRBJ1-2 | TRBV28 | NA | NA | CASSLTGRDYGYTF | TGTGCCAGCAGTTTGACGGGTCGCGACTATGGCTACACCTTC
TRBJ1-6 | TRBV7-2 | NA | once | CASSLAAGNSPLHF | TGTGCCAGCAGCTTAGCGGCAGGGAATTCACCCCTCCACTTT
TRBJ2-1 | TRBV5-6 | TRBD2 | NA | CASSSSGSYNEQFF | TGTGCCAGCAGCTCTAGCGGGTCCTACAATGAGCAGTTCTTC
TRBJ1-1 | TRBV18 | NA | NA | CASSPQTGSNTEAFF | TGTGCCAGCTCACCACAAACAGGGTCGAACACTGAAGCTTTCTTT
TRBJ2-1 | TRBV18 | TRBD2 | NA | CASSPPGLAGGAEQFF | TGTGCCAGCTCACCTCCGGGACTAGCGGGAGGGGCTGAGCAGTTCTTC
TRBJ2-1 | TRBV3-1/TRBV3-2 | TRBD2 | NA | CASGRAGGLYNEQFF | TGTGCCAGCGGAAGAGCGGGGGGTCTCTACAATGAGCAGTTCTTC
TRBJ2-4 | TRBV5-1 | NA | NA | CASSLAGEAKNIQYF | TGCGCCAGCAGCTTGGCCGGAGAAGCCAAAAACATTCAGTACTTC
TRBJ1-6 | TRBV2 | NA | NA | CASSVTAYNSPLHF | TGTGCCAGCAGTGTCACAGCTTATAATTCACCCCTCCACTTT
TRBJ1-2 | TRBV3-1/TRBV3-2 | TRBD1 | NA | CASSQDSTPTTGAGNYGYTF | TGTGCCAGCAGCCAAGATTCCACTCCAACGACAGGGGCCGGAAACTATGGCTACACCTTC
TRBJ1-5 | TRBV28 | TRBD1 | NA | CASSLGQGNNQPQHF | TGTGCCAGCAGTTTAGGACAGGGGAACAATCAGCCCCAGCATTTT
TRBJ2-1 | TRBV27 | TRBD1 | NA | CASSLLATGGAYNEQFF | TGTGCCAGCAGTTTACTAGCGACAGGGGGCGCCTACAATGAGCAGTTCTTC
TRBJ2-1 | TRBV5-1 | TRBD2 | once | CASSWLAGVENEQFF | TGCGCCAGCAGCTGGTTAGCGGGAGTGGAGAATGAGCAGTTCTTC
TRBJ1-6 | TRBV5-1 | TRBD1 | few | CASSPLDRGGPNSPLHF | TGCGCCAGCAGCCCGTTAGACAGGGGAGGACCTAATTCACCCCTCCACTTT
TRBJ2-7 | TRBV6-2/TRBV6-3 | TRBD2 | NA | CASSTGLAEFSYEQYF | TGTGCCAGCAGCACTGGACTAGCGGAGTTTTCCTACGAGCAGTACTTC
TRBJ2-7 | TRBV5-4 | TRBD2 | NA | CASSHSSRREWEQYF | TGTGCCAGCAGCCACTCCTCTAGGCGGGAGTGGGAGCAGTACTTC
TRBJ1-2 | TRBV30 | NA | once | CAWGSRVGDGYTF | TGTGCCTGGGGTAGCAGGGTCGGTGATGGCTACACCTTC
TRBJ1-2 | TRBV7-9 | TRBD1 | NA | CASSLGSISGQGNYGYTF | TGTGCCAGCAGCTTAGGGAGTATTTCGGGACAGGGGAACTATGGCTACACCTTC
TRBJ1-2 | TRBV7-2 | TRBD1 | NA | CASSSQGVNYGYTF | TGTGCCAGCAGCTCCCAGGGGGTGAACTATGGCTACACCTTC
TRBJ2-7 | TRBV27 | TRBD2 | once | CASTPLALVGEQYF | TGTGCCAGCACCCCACTAGCGCTGGTCGGCGAGCAGTACTTC
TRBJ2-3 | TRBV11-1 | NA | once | CASSLRRRHTQYF | TGTGCCAGCAGCTTACGGAGGAGGCATACGCAGTATTTT
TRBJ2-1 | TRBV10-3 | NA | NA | CAISEGIGRWNEQFF | TGTGCCATCAGTGAGGGTATTGGGCGTTGGAATGAGCAGTTCTTC
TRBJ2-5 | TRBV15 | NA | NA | CATSRDYLVETQYF | TGTGCCACCAGCAGAGATTATCTCGTTGAGACCCAGTACTTC
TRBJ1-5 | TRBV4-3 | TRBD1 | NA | CASSQDWDSNPPQHF | TGCGCCAGCAGCCAAGATTGGGACAGCAATCCGCCCCAGCATTTT
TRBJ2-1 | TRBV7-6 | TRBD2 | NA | CASSARLAGKYNEQFF | TGTGCCAGCAGCGCCAGACTAGCGGGGAAATACAATGAGCAGTTCTTC
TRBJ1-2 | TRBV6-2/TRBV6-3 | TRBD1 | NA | CASSYDRVGATYGYTF | TGTGCCAGCAGTTACGACAGGGTTGGCGCTACCTATGGCTACACCTTC
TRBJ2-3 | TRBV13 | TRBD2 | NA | CASNPGLAGTTDTQYF | TGTGCCAGCAACCCGGGACTAGCGGGCACCACAGATACGCAGTATTTT
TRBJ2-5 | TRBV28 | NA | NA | CASRDSYSAETQYF | TGTGCCAGCAGGGACAGTTACAGTGCGGAGACCCAGTACTTC
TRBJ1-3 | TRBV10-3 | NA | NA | CAISELEGNTIYF | TGTGCCATCAGTGAGCTAGAAGGAAACACCATATATTTT
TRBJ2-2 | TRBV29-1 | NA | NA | CSARTELYTGELFF | TGCAGCGCGAGGACAGAGTTATACACCGGGGAGCTGTTTTTT
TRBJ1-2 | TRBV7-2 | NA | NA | CASSFRGDYGYTF | TGTGCCAGCAGCTTTAGGGGCGACTATGGCTACACCTTC
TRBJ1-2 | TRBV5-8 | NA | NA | CASSPRQTNNYGYTF | TGTGCCAGCAGCCCACGACAGACGAACAACTATGGCTACACCTTC